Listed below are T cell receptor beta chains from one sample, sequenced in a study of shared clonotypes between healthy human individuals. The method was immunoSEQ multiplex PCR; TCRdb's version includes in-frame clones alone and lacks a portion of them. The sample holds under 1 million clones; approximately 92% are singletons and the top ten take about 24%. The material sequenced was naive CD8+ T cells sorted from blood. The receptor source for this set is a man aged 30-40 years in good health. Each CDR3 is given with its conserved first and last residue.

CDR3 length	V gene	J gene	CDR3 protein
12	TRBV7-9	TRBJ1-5	CASSLEGQPQHF
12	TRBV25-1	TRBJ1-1	CASSDEVAEAFF
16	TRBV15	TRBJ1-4	CATSRGGQYVNEKLFF
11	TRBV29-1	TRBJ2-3	CSVVDSRLPYF
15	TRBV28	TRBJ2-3	CASSLFVGGTDTQYF
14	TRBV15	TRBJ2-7	CATSRGRGMREQYF
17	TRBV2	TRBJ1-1	CASSTLKGTGRSTEAFF
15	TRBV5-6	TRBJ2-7	CASSPRGEAFYEQYF
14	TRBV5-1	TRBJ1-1	CASSLTHTNTEAFF
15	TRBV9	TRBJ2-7	CASSVGSGFSYEQYF
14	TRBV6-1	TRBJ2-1	CASSVTLDYNEQFF
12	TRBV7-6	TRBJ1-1	CASSPGGTEAFF
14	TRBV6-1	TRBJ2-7	CASSTGRSSYEQYF
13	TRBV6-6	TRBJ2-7	CASSPGEIYEQYF
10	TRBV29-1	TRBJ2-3	CSVFSDTQYF
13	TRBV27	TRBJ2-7	CASSRQTAYEQYF
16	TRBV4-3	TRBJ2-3	CASSHGRTGGTDTQYF
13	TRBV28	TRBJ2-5	CASIGNSQETQYF
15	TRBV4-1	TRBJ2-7	CASSQEEGGAGEQYF
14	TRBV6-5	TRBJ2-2	CASSYGANTGELFF
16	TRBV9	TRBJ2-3	CASSVGGTGGADTQYF
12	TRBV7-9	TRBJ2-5	CASSPLWSTQYF
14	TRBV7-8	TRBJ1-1	CASSLGSLNTEAFF
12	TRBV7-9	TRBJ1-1	CASSLAGAEAFF
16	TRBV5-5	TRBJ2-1	CASSSTSGTSYNEQFF
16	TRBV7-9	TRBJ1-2	CASSLSGTDKGSGYTF
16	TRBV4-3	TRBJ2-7	CASSQAPITGRYEQYF
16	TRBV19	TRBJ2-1	CASRTSFRSSYNEQFF
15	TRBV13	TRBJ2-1	CASSSTGASYNEQFF
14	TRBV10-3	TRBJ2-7	CAIRATTGLYEQYF
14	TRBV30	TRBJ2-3	CAWASGWDGDTQYF
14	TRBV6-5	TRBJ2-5	CASSYRGTAVDQYF
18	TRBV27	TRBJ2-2	CASSLFPSQGDLTGELFF
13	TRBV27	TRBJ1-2	CASSPGTPYGYTF
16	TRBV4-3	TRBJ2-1	CASSVGSGRSYNEQFF
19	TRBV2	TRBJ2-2	CASSGAMGLAGSLHGELFF
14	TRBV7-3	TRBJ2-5	CASSLVLGQETQYF
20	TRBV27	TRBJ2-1	CASSLSVPWTGASSYNEQFF
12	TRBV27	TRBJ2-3	CASGTVMRTQYF